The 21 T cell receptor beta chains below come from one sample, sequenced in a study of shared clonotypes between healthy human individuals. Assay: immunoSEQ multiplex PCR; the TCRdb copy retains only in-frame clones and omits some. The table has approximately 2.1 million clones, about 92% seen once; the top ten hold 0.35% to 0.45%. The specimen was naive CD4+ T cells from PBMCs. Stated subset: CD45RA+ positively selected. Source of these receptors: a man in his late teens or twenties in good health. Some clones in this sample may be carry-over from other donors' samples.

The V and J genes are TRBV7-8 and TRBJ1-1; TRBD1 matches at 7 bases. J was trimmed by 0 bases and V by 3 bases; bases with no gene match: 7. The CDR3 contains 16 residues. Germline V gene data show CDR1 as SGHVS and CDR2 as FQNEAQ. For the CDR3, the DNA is TGTGCCAGCAGCTTCCACAGGGGAGGGATGAACACTGAAGCTTTCTTT. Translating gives CASSFHRGGMNTEAFF.

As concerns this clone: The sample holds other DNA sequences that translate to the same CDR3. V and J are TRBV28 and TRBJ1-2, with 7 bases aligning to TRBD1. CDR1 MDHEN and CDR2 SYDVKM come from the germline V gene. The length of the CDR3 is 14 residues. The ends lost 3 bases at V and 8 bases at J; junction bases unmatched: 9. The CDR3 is CASSFRGGEGGYTF. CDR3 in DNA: TGTGCCAGCAGTTTCCGAGGGGGCGAGGGAGGCTACACCTTC.

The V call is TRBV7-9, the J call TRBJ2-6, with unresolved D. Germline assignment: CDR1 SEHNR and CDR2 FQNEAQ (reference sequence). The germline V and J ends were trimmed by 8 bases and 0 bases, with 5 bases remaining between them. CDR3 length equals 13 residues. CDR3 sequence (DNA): TGTGCCAGCTTGCGCTCTGGGGCCAACGTCCTGACTTTC. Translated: CASLRSGANVLTF.

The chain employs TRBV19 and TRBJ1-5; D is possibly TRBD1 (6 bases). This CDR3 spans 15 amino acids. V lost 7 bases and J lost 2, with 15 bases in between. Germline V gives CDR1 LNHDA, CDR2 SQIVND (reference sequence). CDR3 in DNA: TGTGCCAGTACCCCGTGGAGGACAGGCAATCAGCCCCAGCATTTT. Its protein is CASTPWRTGNQPQHF.

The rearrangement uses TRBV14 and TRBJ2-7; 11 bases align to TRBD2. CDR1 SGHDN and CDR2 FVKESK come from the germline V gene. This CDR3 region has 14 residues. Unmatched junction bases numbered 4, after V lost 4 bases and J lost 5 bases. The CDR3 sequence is CASSPLAGANEQYF. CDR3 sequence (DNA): TGTGCCAGCAGCCCACTAGCGGGAGCGAACGAGCAGTACTTC. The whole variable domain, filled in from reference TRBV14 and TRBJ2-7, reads EAGVTQFPSHSVIEKGQTVTLRCDPISGHDNLYWYRRVMGKEIKFLLHFVKESKQDESGMPNNRFLAERTGGTYSTLKVQPAELEDSGVYFCASSPLAGANEQYFGPGTRLTVT.

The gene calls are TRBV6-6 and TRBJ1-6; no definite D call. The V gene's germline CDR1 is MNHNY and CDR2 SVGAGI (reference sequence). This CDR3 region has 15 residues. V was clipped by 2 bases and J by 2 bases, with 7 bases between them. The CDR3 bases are TGTGCCAGCAGTTACGACGGGCCCTATAATTCACCCCTCCACTTT. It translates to CASSYDGPYNSPLHF.

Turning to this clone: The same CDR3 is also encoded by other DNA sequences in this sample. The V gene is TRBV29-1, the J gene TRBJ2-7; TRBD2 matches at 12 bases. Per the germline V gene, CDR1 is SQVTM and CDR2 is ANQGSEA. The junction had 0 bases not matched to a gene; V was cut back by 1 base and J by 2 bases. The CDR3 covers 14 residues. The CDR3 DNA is TGCAGCGTTGAAGGACTAGCGGGAGCCTACGAGCAGTACTTC. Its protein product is CSVEGLAGAYEQYF.

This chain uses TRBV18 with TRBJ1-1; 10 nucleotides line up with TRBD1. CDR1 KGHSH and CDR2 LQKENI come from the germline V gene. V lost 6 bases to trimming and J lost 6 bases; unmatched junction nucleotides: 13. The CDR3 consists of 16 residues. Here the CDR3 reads CASSQGITGTGAEAFF. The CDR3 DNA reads TGTGCCAGCTCGCAAGGAATAACCGGGACAGGGGCTGAAGCTTTCTTT.

In DNA, the CDR3 is TGTGCCAGCAGCAGGGGGCGCGATGGCTACACCTTC. Translation gives CASSRGRDGYTF. The V and J genes are TRBV2 and TRBJ1-2; TRBD1 matches 8 bases. J was trimmed by 6 bases and V by 6 bases; bases with no gene match: 3. Germline lookup yields CDR1 SNHLY and CDR2 FYNNEI. The CDR3 is 12 amino acids.

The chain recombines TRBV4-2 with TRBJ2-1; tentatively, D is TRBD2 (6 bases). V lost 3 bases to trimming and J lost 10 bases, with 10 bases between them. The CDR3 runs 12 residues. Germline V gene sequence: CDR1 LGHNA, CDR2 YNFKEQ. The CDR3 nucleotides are TGTGCCAGCAGCCAGAGACTAGGGGAGCAGTTCTTC. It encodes CASSQRLGEQFF.

In DNA, the CDR3 is TGCGCCAGCAGCTCGAATCAGGGGGCCTACGGCTACACCTTC. It specifies CASSSNQGAYGYTF. The gene calls are TRBV5-1 and TRBJ1-2; TRBD1 aligns across 8 bases. The CDR3 consists of 14 residues. V lost 3 bases and J lost 8; bases outside the gene matches: 9. Per the germline V gene, CDR1 is SGHRS and CDR2 is YFSETQ.

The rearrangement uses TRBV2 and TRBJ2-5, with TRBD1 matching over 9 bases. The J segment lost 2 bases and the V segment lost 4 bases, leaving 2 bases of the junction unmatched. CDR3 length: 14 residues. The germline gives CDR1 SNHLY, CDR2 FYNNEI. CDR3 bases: TGTGCCAGCAGTGTACAGGGGGCGCAAGAGACCCAGTACTTC. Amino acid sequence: CASSVQGAQETQYF.

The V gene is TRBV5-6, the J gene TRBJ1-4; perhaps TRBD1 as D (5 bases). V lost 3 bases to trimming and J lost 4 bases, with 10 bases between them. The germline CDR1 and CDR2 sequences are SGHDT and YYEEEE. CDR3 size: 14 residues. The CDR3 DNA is TGTGCCAGCAGCTCGGGACCGCGTAATGAAAAACTGTTTTTT. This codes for CASSSGPRNEKLFF. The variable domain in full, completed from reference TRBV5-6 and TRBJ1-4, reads DAGVTQSPTHLIKTRGQQVTLRCSPKSGHDTVSWYQQALGQGPQFIFQYYEEEERQRGNFPDRFSGHQFPNYSSELNVNALLLGDSALYLCASSSGPRNEKLFFGSGTQLSVL.

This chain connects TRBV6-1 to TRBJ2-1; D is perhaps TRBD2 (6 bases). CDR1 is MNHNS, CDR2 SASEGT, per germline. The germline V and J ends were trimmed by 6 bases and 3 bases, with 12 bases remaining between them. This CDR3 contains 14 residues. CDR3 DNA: TGTGCCAGCAGACGGGACTCTCTCTACAATGAGCAGTTCTTC. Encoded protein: CASRRDSLYNEQFF.

This CDR3 reads CASAVEGLTSRNTQYF. The CDR3 nucleotides read TGTGCCAGCGCAGTGGAAGGACTCACCAGCAGGAATACGCAGTATTTT. V is TRBV6-6 and J is TRBJ2-3; D is possibly TRBD2 (5 bases). CDR1 is MNHNY, CDR2 SVGAGI, per germline (reference sequence). V was trimmed by 8 bases and J by 7 bases, leaving 25 bases between them. This CDR3 region has 16 residues.

The CDR3 DNA is TGTGCCAGCTCACCTACAGCCGGGGGCGCCCCAGGCTACACCTTC. Translated, it gives CASSPTAGGAPGYTF. The chain carries TRBV18 and TRBJ1-2; D is perhaps TRBD1 (6 bases). The V and J ends lost 3 bases and 8 bases respectively, with 19 bases between them. CDR3 length: 15 amino acids. Germline CDR1 is KGHSH and CDR2 is LQKENI.

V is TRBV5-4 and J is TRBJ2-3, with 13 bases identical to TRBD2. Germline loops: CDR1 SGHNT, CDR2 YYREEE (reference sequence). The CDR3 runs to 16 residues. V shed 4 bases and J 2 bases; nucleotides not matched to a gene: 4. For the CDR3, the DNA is TGTGCCAGCAGCCGGGGACTAGCGGGACTCACAGATACGCAGTATTTT. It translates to CASSRGLAGLTDTQYF.

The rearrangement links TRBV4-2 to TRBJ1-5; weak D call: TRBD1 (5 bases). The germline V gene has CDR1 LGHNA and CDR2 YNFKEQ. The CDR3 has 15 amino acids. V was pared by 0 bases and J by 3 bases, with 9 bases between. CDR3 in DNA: TGTGCCAGCAGCCAAGATTTAGGGGTCAATCAGCCCCAGCATTTT. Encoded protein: CASSQDLGVNQPQHF.

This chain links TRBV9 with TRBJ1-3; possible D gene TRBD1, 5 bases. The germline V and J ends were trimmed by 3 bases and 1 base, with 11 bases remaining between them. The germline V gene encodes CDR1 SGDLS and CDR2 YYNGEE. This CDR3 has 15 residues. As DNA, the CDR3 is TGTGCCAGCAGCGCCCCCGGGGCATCTGGAAACACCATATATTTT. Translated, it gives CASSAPGASGNTIYF.

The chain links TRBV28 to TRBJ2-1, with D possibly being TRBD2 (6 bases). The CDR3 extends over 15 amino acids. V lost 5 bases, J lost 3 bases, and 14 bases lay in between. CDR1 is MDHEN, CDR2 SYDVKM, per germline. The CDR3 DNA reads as TGTGCCAGCAGTCGTAGCGGCCTGGGCTACAATGAGCAGTTCTTC. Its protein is CASSRSGLGYNEQFF.

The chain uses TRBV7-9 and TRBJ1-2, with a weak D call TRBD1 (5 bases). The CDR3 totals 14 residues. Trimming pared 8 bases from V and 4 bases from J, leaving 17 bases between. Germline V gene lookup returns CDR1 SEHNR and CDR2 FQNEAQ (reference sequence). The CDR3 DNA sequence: TGTGCCAGCTCACCAGGGACGTTCGTCTATGGCTACACCTTC. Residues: CASSPGTFVYGYTF.